Below, 15 T cell receptor beta chains from the same sample are listed, as sequenced in a study of T cell responses to AZD1222 COVID-19 vaccine. Clones were sequenced by immunoSEQ multiplex PCR, and TCRdb holds only the in-frame ones, with some missing. The sample consists of approximately 220,000 clones, about 92% of them appearing once. Sample: peripheral blood, taken on day 0 of MenACWY control vaccination. These receptors originate from an adult in good health.

The V call is TRBV5-4, the J call TRBJ1-6; 7 bases are shared with TRBD1. Trimming took 3 bases from V and 1 from J; bases not matched to a gene: 4. The CDR3 contains 16 residues. The germline gives CDR1 SGHNT, CDR2 YYREEE (reference sequence). In DNA form, the CDR3 reads TGTGCCAGCAGCTCATCAGGGGGATCCTATAATTCACCCCTCCACTTT. It translates to CASSSSGGSYNSPLHF.

This chain uses TRBV25-1 with TRBJ1-6, with no clear D. V shed 3 bases and J shed 7 bases, with 16 bases lying between them. This CDR3 comprises 16 residues. Germline values: CDR1 MGHDK, CDR2 SYGVNS. The CDR3 spells CASSDPHSVGNSPLHF. CDR3 coding DNA: TGTGCCAGCAGTGATCCTCACTCGGTAGGGAATTCACCCCTCCACTTT.

The V gene is TRBV18, the J gene TRBJ1-5; 7 bases align to TRBD1. The length of the CDR3 is 16 residues. Looked up from germline, CDR1 is KGHSH and CDR2 is LQKENI. With V trimmed by 2 bases and J by 6 bases, 10 bases remained unmatched. CDR3 amino acids: CASSPTGRGLAQPQHF. The CDR3 DNA reads TGTGCCAGCTCACCAACGGGAAGGGGGCTTGCTCAGCCCCAGCATTTT.

The rearrangement joins TRBV6-5 to TRBJ1-6; D gene unclear. Trimming cost V 6 bases and J 9 bases, with 18 bases left between them. The length of the CDR3 is 15 residues. Germline CDR1 reads MNHEY; CDR2 reads SVGAGI. CDR3 DNA sequence: TGTGCCAGCAGCCCACACGTTTCTGAGGCTTCACCCCTCCACTTT. Residues: CASSPHVSEASPLHF.

This chain connects TRBV3-1 (or the pseudogene TRBV3-2) to TRBJ1-2; D is unclear. Germline loops: CDR1 LGHDT, CDR2 YNNKEL (reference sequence). V was cut by 1 base and J by 4 bases, with 7 bases left in between. CDR3 length equals 13 residues. DNA of the CDR3: TGTGCCAGCAGCCAAGGCTTGTTCTATGGCTACACCTTC. Its translation is CASSQGLFYGYTF.

The chain uses TRBV6-1 and TRBJ1-6, with D tentatively TRBD1 (5 bases). The CDR3 spans 15 residues. Between the trimmed V and J ends, which lost 0 bases and 9 bases, there was a span of 12 bases. Germline V gene sequence: CDR1 MNHNS, CDR2 SASEGT. The CDR3 DNA follows: TGTGCCAGCAGTGAAGCCGGGACTTCCTCTTCACCCCTCCACTTT. It translates to CASSEAGTSSSPLHF.

Details on this clone: An end of the junction does not agree with germline; a read error may underlie this. In DNA form, the CDR3 reads TGTGCCAGCAGCTTAGATCTAGCGGGGAGTCCAACCTTC. The encoded protein is CASSLDLAGSPTF. The chain recombines TRBV7-2 with TRBJ2-7; 9 nucleotides line up with TRBD2. This CDR3 comprises 13 residues. From germline, CDR1 is SGHTA and CDR2 FQGNSA. Supplemented by reference TRBV7-2 and TRBJ2-7, the full variable domain reads GAGVSQSPSNKVTEKGKDVELRCDPISGHTALYWYRQSLGQGLEFLIYFQGNSAPDKSGLPSDRFSAERTGGSVSTLTIQRTQQEDSAVYLCASSLDLAGSPTFGPGTRLTVT.

This sequence joins TRBV28 and TRBJ1-4; D is unresolved. V dropped 2 bases and J dropped 5 bases, with 9 bases sitting between them. The germline gives CDR1 MDHEN, CDR2 SYDVKM. The CDR3 spans 14 residues. Here the CDR3 DNA reads TGTGCCAGCAGTTTAGGTGCGAGGAATGAAAAACTGTTTTTT. Its protein product is CASSLGARNEKLFF. Combining the CDR3 with reference TRBV28 and TRBJ1-4 gives the whole variable domain DVKVTQSSRYLVKRTGEKVFLECVQDMDHENMFWYRQDPGLGLRLIYFSYDVKMKEKGDIPEGYSVSREKKERFSLILESASTNQTSMYLCASSLGARNEKLFFGSGTQLSVL.

The CDR3 loop reads CASSLQESEAFF. CDR3 bases: TGTGCCAGCAGCTTACAGGAGAGTGAAGCTTTCTTT. The chain joins TRBV7-9 to TRBJ1-1; no definite D call. V shed 2 bases and J shed 7 bases, with 8 bases lying between them. The CDR3 is 12 amino acids. Germline CDR1 is SEHNR and CDR2 is FQNEAQ (reference sequence).

The chain combines TRBV6-5 with TRBJ1-3; perhaps TRBD1 as D (6 bases). The CDR3 runs to 16 residues. Germline V gives CDR1 MNHEY, CDR2 SVGAGI. V dropped 4 bases and J dropped 3 bases, with 16 bases sitting between them. CDR3: CASSFTGGKGGNTIYF. CDR3 in DNA: TGTGCCAGCAGTTTCACGGGGGGCAAAGGTGGAAACACCATATATTTT.

This clone appeared once. The V and J genes are TRBV27 and TRBJ1-5, with a weak D call TRBD1 (6 bases). Germline-derived CDR1 and CDR2 are MNHEY and SMNVEV (reference sequence). The CDR3 extends over 16 amino acids. With 2 bases removed from V and 2 bases from J, the gap between germline ends came to 13 bases. CDR3 region: CASSLQMGGGNQPQHF. In nucleotides, the CDR3 is TGTGCCAGCAGTTTACAGATGGGGGGCGGCAATCAGCCCCAGCATTTT.

The chain uses TRBV10-1 and TRBJ1-4, with TRBD1 identical over 9 bases. With V trimmed by 6 bases and J by 7 bases, 3 bases remained unmatched. This CDR3 comprises 13 residues. Looked up from germline, CDR1 is WNHNN and CDR2 is SYGVQD (reference sequence). CDR3 bases: TGCGCCAGCAGGGACAGGGGAGGTGAAAAACTGTTTTTT. This translates into CASRDRGGEKLFF.

The rearrangement uses TRBV4-3 and TRBJ1-5; D is uncertain. Trimming removed 0 bases at V and 5 bases at J, with 14 bases between. CDR3 length: 16 residues. The germline V gene has CDR1 LGHNA and CDR2 YSLEER. The CDR3 sequence is CASSQERDARYQPQHF. The CDR3 nucleotides are TGCGCCAGCAGCCAAGAGCGGGATGCTCGATATCAGCCCCAGCATTTT.

The chain recombines TRBV24-1 with TRBJ1-1; D is ambiguous. Trimming took 4 bases from V and 1 from J, leaving 3 bases between them. The CDR3 is 12 amino acids. Germline V gives CDR1 KGHDR, CDR2 SFDVKD. Written as DNA, the CDR3 is TGTGCCACCAGTGACCAGAACACTGAAGCTTTCTTT. Protein sequence: CATSDQNTEAFF.

This clone was detected once. The rearrangement uses TRBV6-5 and TRBJ1-6; TRBD1 matches 9 bases. CDR3 length equals 16 residues. In germline, CDR1 is MNHEY, CDR2 SVGAGI. J gave up 9 bases and V 1 base, and 7 bases lay outside the gene matches. CDR3 nucleotide sequence: TGTGCCAGCAGTTACTTTACAGGGGGCGCCGGTTCACCCCTCCACTTT. Its protein is CASSYFTGGAGSPLHF.